This entry lists 23 T cell receptor beta chains sequenced from one sample in a study of CD8 T cells in ankylosing spondylitis. TCRdb reprocessed the 5' RACE reads with MiXCR, giving one entry per CDR3 protein. The table includes roughly 180,000 distinct CDR3 sequences, more than 9% detected once. The sample comprised blood, either unsorted or a sorted T cell fraction (not recorded which). The source of these receptors is a male donor with ankylosing spondylitis or in good health (not recorded which).

This clonotype came up many times. The chain links TRBV5-1 to TRBJ2-2; no clear D. This CDR3 is 13 amino acids long. Germline V CDR1 and CDR2: SGHRS, YFSETQ. The CDR3 loop reads CASAKSYTGELFF. CDR3 sequence (DNA): TGCGCTTCTGCAAAGTCGTACACCGGGGAGCTGTTTTTT.

This clonotype was counted between two and nine times. In nucleotides, the CDR3 is TGTGCCAGCAGTTACTCGATCGTACAGGGAGAGGGAGAGACCCAGTACTTC. Protein sequence: CASSYSIVQGEGETQYF. The rearrangement links TRBV6-5 to TRBJ2-5; weak D call: TRBD1 (6 bases). This CDR3 comprises 17 residues. V lost 0 bases to trimming and J lost 4 bases, with 18 bases between them. From germline, CDR1 is MNHEY and CDR2 SVGAGI.

The chain links TRBV30 to TRBJ1-5; the D gene is possibly TRBD1 (5 bases). Germline CDR1 GTSNPN, CDR2 SVGIG (reference sequence). With 3 bases removed from V and 0 bases from J, the gap between germline ends came to 18 bases. The CDR3 extends over 17 amino acids. The CDR3 sequence is CAWSLVGTPLSNQPQHF. In DNA form, the CDR3 reads TGTGCCTGGAGCCTTGTCGGGACTCCCCTTAGCAATCAGCCCCAGCATTTT. The full variable domain, its missing parts supplied by reference TRBV30 and TRBJ1-5, is SQTIHQWPATLVQPVGSPLSLECTVEGTSNPNLYWYRQAAGRGLQLLFYSVGIGQISSEVPQNLSASRPQDRQFILSSKKLLLSDSGFYLCAWSLVGTPLSNQPQHFGDGTRLSIL.

The chain has TRBV7-2 and TRBJ2-7; 11 bases align to TRBD1. This CDR3 has 15 amino acids. Germline values: CDR1 SGHTA, CDR2 FQGNSA. The junction had 7 bases not matched to a gene; V was cut back by 3 bases and J by 6 bases. This CDR3 reads CASSFSGQGASEQYF. The CDR3 DNA reads as TGTGCCAGCAGCTTCTCCGGACAGGGGGCGAGCGAGCAGTACTTC.

This clonotype occurred a few times. The rearrangement uses TRBV5-1 and TRBJ1-4; D remains unclear. The germline CDR1 and CDR2 sequences are SGHRS and YFSETQ. CDR3 length: 13 amino acids. Between the trimmed V and J ends, which lost 0 bases and 7 bases, there was a span of 7 bases. The CDR3 coding sequence is TGCGCCAGCAGCTTGGATCAGGCTGAAAAACTGTTTTTT. Its protein is CASSLDQAEKLFF.

Many counts were recorded for this clonotype. The V and J genes are TRBV24-1 and TRBJ1-1, with D perhaps matching TRBD1 (5 bases). Germline V gene sequence: CDR1 KGHDR, CDR2 SFDVKD. Trimming stripped 7 bases from V and 1 base from J, with 12 bases between. The CDR3 has 14 amino acids. The CDR3 coding sequence is TGTGCCACCAGCAAGGCAGGGAGGAACACTGAAGCTTTCTTT. Translation gives CATSKAGRNTEAFF.

A few counts support this clonotype. The V and J genes are TRBV10-3 and TRBJ2-6, with 7 positions matching TRBD1. Germline CDR1 reads ENHRY; CDR2 reads SYGVKD. Trimming took 3 bases from V and 1 from J; bases not matched to a gene: 9. The CDR3 spans 18 residues. The CDR3 reads CAISDEGTARSGANVLTF. CDR3 coding DNA: TGTGCCATCAGTGATGAGGGGACAGCGAGGTCTGGGGCCAACGTCCTGACTTTC.

The chain links TRBV27 to TRBJ1-5; TRBD1 is a possible D gene (5 bases). CDR1 is MNHEY, CDR2 SMNVEV, per germline (reference sequence). The length of the CDR3 is 17 residues. The V end was cut by 2 bases, the J end by 1 base, with 15 bases between. The CDR3 here is CASSLQGPIRSNQPQHF. Written as DNA, the CDR3 is TGTGCCAGCAGTTTACAGGGACCAATTCGGAGCAATCAGCCCCAGCATTTT.

As concerns this clonotype: This may arise from a read error, as a much more abundant clone is one base away. The chain couples TRBV5-1 to TRBJ2-7; D remains ambiguous. CDR1 is SGHRS and CDR2 is YFSETQ in the germline V gene. V lost 5 bases and J lost 0, with 9 bases in between. This CDR3 has 13 amino acids. The CDR3 DNA sequence: TGCGCCAGCAGATCGGAGAGCTCCTACGAGCAGTACTTC. It translates to CASRSESSYEQYF.

This clonotype has just a few counts. V usage is TRBV27 and J usage is TRBJ1-5; possibly TRBD1 for D (6 bases). The V gene's germline CDR1 is MNHEY and CDR2 SMNVEV (reference sequence). This CDR3 is built from 15 residues. Trimming removed 3 bases at V and 0 bases at J, with 9 bases between. CDR3 coding DNA: TGTGCCAGCAGTTTCACAGGGCCTAGCAATCAGCCCCAGCATTTT. Amino acid sequence: CASSFTGPSNQPQHF.

V and J are TRBV7-9 and TRBJ2-1, with D perhaps TRBD2 (7 bases). With 5 bases removed from V and 7 bases from J, the gap between germline ends came to 21 bases. Germline CDR1 reads SEHNR; CDR2 reads FQNEAQ (reference sequence). The CDR3 has 16 amino acids. The CDR3 DNA is TGTGCCAGCAGCCTGGGGGGGCCGGGAGAAGCAAATGAGCAGTTCTTC. Residues: CASSLGGPGEANEQFF.

This CDR3 reads CASSLAGQGGLDTQYF. The DNA of the CDR3 is TGTGCCAGCAGCTTAGCCGGACAGGGCGGGCTAGATACGCAGTATTTT. The chain couples TRBV7-9 to TRBJ2-3, with 8 bases aligning to TRBD1. V was clipped by 0 bases and J by 5 bases; unmatched bases: 7. Germline V gene data show CDR1 as SEHNR and CDR2 as FQNEAQ (reference sequence). This CDR3 contains 16 residues.

Of note for this clonotype: An end of the junction differs from the germline gene, which may be a read error. V is TRBV5-1 and J is TRBJ2-5, with D tentatively TRBD1 (5 bases). CDR3 length: 14 amino acids. The germline V gene encodes CDR1 SGHRS and CDR2 YFSETQ. Written as DNA, the CDR3 is TGCGCCAGCAGCTTGGCCCAGGGTCAAGAGACACAGTACTTC. Translating gives CASSLAQGQETQYF.

This clonotype showed up just a few times. The CDR3 nucleotides are TGTGCCAGCAGCTTCCGTCCCGGGACTAGCGGGAGTTGGAGCTCCTACAATGAGCAGTTCTTC. Translating it yields CASSFRPGTSGSWSSYNEQFF. This chain joins TRBV7-6 and TRBJ2-1, with 14 nucleotides matching TRBD2. CDR1 SGHVS and CDR2 FNYEAQ come from the germline V gene. This CDR3 spans 21 amino acids. J lost 0 bases, V lost 3 bases, and 13 bases had no gene match.

Many counts were recorded for this clonotype. The V and J genes are TRBV5-1 and TRBJ2-2; D uncertain. The CDR3 sequence is 13 residues long. Germline V gene data show CDR1 as SGHRS and CDR2 as YFSETQ. The V end was cut by 2 bases, the J end by 6 bases, with 8 bases between. CDR3 in amino acids: CASSFASPGELFF. The CDR3 nucleotides read TGCGCCAGCAGCTTTGCGAGCCCCGGGGAGCTGTTTTTT.

As regards this clonotype: It may be a read error: a sequence one base away is much more abundant. The gene calls are TRBV6-1 and TRBJ2-7; tentative D call: TRBD1 (5 bases). Germline CDR1 and CDR2: MNHNS and SASEGT. V lost 11 bases, J lost 3 bases, and 17 bases lay in between. This CDR3 spans 13 amino acids. CDR3 sequence: CAGKSSGFYEQYF. The DNA for the CDR3 is TGTGCCGGCAAAAGCTCAGGGTTCTACGAGCAGTACTTC.

This chain joins TRBV29-1 and TRBJ2-1; tentatively, D is TRBD2 (7 bases). The V and J ends lost 1 base and 7 bases respectively, with 20 bases between them. Germline V gene lookup returns CDR1 SQVTM and CDR2 ANQGSEA. The CDR3 has 16 residues. CDR3 amino acids: CSVEVRGGGPVNEQFF. The CDR3 DNA is TGCAGCGTTGAAGTAAGAGGGGGAGGGCCAGTGAATGAGCAGTTCTTC.

This clonotype has a handful of counts. This chain uses TRBV4-1 with TRBJ2-1; a weak D match, TRBD1 (5 bases). Trimming stripped 4 bases from V and 9 bases from J, with 16 bases between. Germline CDR1 MGHRA, CDR2 YSYEKL. The CDR3 length is 14 residues. The CDR3 coding sequence is TGCGCCAGCAGCCCACAGGCCCTCGTCGGTGAGCAGTTCTTC. Residues: CASSPQALVGEQFF.

This clonotype was counted between two and nine times. The chain employs TRBV7-9 and TRBJ2-2; 9 bases fit TRBD1. The length of the CDR3 is 15 residues. Looked up from germline, CDR1 is SEHNR and CDR2 is FQNEAQ (reference sequence). V dropped 4 bases and J dropped 4; count of bases not matched to a gene: 4. CDR3 in amino acids: CASSSGQGSTGELFF. CDR3 bases: TGTGCCAGCAGCTCGGGACAGGGAAGCACCGGGGAGCTGTTTTTT.

This clonotype was seen many times. The chain uses TRBV5-1 and TRBJ1-4; D is uncertain. V was clipped by 1 base and J by 6 bases, with 7 bases between them. CDR3 length: 13 residues. Germline V lookup: CDR1 SGHRS, CDR2 YFSETQ. CDR3 DNA sequence: TGCGCCAGCAGCTTGCGAGGCGATGAAAAACTGTTTTTT. It yields the protein CASSLRGDEKLFF.

This clonotype was counted between two and nine times. This chain uses TRBV12-3 or TRBV12-4 with TRBJ1-6, with 7 nucleotides matching TRBD1. The CDR3 sequence is 15 residues long. With 4 bases clipped from V and 9 bases from J, the junction kept 9 bases outside the gene matches. Here the CDR3 DNA reads TGTGCCAGCAGTTGGGAGGGACAGAGAGGTTCACCCCTCCACTTT. Translating gives CASSWEGQRGSPLHF.

The V call is TRBV6-1, the J call TRBJ2-7, with TRBD1 matching 7 bases. Germline CDR1 is MNHNS and CDR2 is SASEGT. The CDR3 length is 15 residues. Unmatched junction bases numbered 11, after V lost 6 bases and J lost 3 bases. Written as DNA, the CDR3 is TGTGCCAGCAGACGACCCGGGGACAGTGTCTACGAGCAGTACTTC. This gives the protein CASRRPGDSVYEQYF.

The chain recombines TRBV5-5 with TRBJ1-5; tentative D call: TRBD1 (6 bases). Per the germline V gene, CDR1 is SGHKS and CDR2 is YYEKEE (reference sequence). The CDR3 sequence is 15 residues long. V dropped 4 bases and J dropped 9 bases, with 20 bases sitting between them. CDR3 in DNA: TGTGCCAGCAGCCCTCGGGACACCATCATCGGGCCCCAGCATTTT. Amino acids: CASSPRDTIIGPQHF.